Below, 2 T cell receptor beta chains from the same sample are listed, as sequenced in a study of T-cell reconstitution after alpha-beta-depleted transplantation in children. Using unique molecular identifiers, the investigators prepared the TCRbeta library. TCRdb called the PCR reads again in MiXCR, with one record for every CDR3 protein. The table includes approximately 520,000 distinct CDR3 sequences, 32% detected once. This material consisted of PBMCs from the stem cell graft donor, taken from the stem cell graft. The receptors originated from a human donor who donated a stem cell graft to a child with aplastic anemia.

The CDR3 coding sequence is TGTGCCAGCAGTGAAGTCGGAGGGGGGTTAGTGAGTACGCAGTATTTT. Its protein product is CASSEVGGGLVSTQYF. The V gene is TRBV6-1, the J gene TRBJ2-3; the D gene could be TRBD1 or TRBD2 (6 bases each). V was trimmed by 1 base and J by 8 bases, leaving 19 bases between them. From germline, CDR1 is MNHNS and CDR2 SASEGT. The CDR3 has 16 amino acids.

This clonotype was seen a handful of times. One end of the junction varies from germline; a read error may be responsible. The V gene is TRBV3-1, the J gene TRBJ2-4; D might be TRBD2 (5 bases). The CDR3 contains 13 residues. Germline values: CDR1 LGHDT, CDR2 YNNKEL (reference sequence). CDR3 amino acids: CASSQGASLGMDF. Written as DNA, the CDR3 is TGTGCCAGCAGCCAAGGAGCTAGCCTGGGAATGGACTTC.